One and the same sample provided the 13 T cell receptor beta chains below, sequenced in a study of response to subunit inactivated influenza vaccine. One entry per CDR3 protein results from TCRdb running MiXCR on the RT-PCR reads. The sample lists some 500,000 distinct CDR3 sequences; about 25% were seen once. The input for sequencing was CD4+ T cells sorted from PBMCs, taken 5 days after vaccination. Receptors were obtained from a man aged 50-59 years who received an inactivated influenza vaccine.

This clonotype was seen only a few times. CDR3 in amino acids: CASGDGKYEQYF. CDR3 in DNA: TGTGCCAGCGGGGACGGGAAGTACGAGCAGTACTTC. This chain connects TRBV9 to TRBJ2-7, with D possibly being TRBD1 or TRBD2 (5 bases each). The germline V gene encodes CDR1 SGDLS and CDR2 YYNGEE. This CDR3 comprises 12 residues. Trimming left V 7 bases short and J 4 bases short, with 12 bases between.

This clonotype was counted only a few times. This CDR3 is CASLGVWTGELFF. For the CDR3, the DNA is TGTGCCAGCTTAGGTGTTTGGACCGGGGAGCTGTTTTTT. This chain joins TRBV6-2 or TRBV6-3 and TRBJ2-2; D not certain. Germline assignment: CDR1 MNHEY and CDR2 SVGEGT. The CDR3 is made up of 13 amino acids. V was pared by 8 bases and J by 5 bases, with 12 bases between.

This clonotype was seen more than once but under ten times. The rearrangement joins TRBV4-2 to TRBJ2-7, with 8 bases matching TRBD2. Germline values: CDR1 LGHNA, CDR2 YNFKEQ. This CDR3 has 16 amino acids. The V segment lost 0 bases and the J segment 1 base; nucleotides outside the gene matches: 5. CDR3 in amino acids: CASSQDVTSGSYEQYF. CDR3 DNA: TGTGCCAGCAGCCAAGATGTCACTAGCGGATCCTACGAGCAGTACTTC.

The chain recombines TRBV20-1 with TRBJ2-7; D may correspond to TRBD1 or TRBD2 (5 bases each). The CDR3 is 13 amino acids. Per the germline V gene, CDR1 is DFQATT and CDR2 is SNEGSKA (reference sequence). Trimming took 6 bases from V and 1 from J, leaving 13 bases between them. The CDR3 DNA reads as TGCAGTGCCGTCACTAGGACATCCTACGAGCAGTACTTC. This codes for CSAVTRTSYEQYF.

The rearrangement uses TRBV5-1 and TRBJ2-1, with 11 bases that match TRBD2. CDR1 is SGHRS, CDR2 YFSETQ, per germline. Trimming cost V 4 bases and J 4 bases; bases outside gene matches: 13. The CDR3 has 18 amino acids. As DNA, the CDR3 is TGCGCCAGCAGCGGGGGTGTCGGGACTAGCGGAGCATACAATGAGCAGTTCTTC. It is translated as CASSGGVGTSGAYNEQFF.

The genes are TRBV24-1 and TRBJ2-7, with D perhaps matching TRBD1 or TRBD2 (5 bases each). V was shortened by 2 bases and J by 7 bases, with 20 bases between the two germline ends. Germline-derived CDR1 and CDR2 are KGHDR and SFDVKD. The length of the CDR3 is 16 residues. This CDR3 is CATSDSGTGRVGEQYF. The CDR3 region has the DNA TGTGCCACCAGTGATTCGGGAACAGGTAGGGTTGGAGAGCAGTACTTC.

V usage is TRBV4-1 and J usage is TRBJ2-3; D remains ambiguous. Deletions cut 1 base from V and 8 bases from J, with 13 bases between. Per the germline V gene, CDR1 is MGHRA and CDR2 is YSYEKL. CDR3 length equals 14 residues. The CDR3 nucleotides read TGCGCCAGCAGCCAAGTACCGGTTCCGGCTACGCAGTATTTT. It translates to CASSQVPVPATQYF.

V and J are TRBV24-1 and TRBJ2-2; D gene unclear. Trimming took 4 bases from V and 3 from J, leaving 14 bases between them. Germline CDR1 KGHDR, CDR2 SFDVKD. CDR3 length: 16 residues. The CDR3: CATSDPALSDTGELFF. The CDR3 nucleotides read TGTGCCACCAGTGACCCAGCTTTATCAGACACCGGGGAGCTGTTTTTT.

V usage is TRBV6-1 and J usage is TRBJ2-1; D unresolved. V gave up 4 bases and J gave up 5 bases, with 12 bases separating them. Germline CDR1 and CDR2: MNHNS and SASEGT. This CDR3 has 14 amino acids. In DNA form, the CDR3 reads TGTGCCAGCAGTGCACCGGGCCCCAACAATGAGCAGTTCTTC. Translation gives CASSAPGPNNEQFF.

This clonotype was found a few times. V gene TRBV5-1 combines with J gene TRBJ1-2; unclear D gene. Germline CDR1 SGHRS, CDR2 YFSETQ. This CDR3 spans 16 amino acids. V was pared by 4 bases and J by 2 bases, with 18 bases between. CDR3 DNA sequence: TGCGCCAGCAGCCCCCGGAGGGAGGAGAGCAACTATGGCTACACCTTC. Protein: CASSPRREESNYGYTF.

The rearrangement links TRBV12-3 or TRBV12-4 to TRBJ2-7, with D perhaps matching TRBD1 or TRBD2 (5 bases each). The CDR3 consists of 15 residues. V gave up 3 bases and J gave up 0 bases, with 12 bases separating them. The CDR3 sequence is CASSLWGPSSYEQYF. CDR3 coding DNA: TGTGCCAGCAGTTTGTGGGGACCCTCCTCCTACGAGCAGTACTTC.

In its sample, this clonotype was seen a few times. CDR3 loop: CASLPQGSSYEQYF. The CDR3 nucleotides read TGCGCCAGCCTCCCTCAGGGGTCTTCCTACGAGCAGTACTTC. The rearrangement links TRBV4-3 to TRBJ2-7; the D gene is possibly TRBD1 (6 bases). CDR1 is LGHNA, CDR2 YSLEER, per germline. V was shortened by 8 bases and J by 1 base, with 15 bases between the two germline ends. CDR3 size: 14 residues.

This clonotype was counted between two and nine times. The CDR3 protein is CASLESPGTNSYEQYF. CDR3 in DNA: TGCGCCAGCCTGGAGAGTCCGGGGACTAACTCCTACGAGCAGTACTTC. V and J are TRBV5-1 and TRBJ2-7; 7 bases agree with TRBD2. The CDR3 spans 16 residues. Germline V gene sequence: CDR1 SGHRS, CDR2 YFSETQ. V dropped 7 bases and J dropped 0; count of bases not matched to a gene: 13. Looking up the rest from reference TRBV5-1 and TRBJ2-7 gives the full variable domain: KAGVTQTPRYLIKTRGQQVTLSCSPISGHRSVSWYQQTPGQGLQFLFEYFSETQRNKGNFPGRFSGRQFSNSRSEMNVSTLELGDSALYLCASLESPGTNSYEQYFGPGTRLTVT.